These 16 T cell receptor beta chains share one sample of origin, sequenced in a study of human T cells and chemical hapten exposure. One entry per CDR3 protein, called by TCRdb with MiXCR from the RACE reads. The sample carries approximately 79,000 distinct CDR3 sequences, 8.6% recorded once. Time point: healthy volunteer bleed at 6 weeks. The total RNA was obtained from whole blood that was not fractionated. The sequenced sample consisted of whole blood. The source is a male donor in good health. Some clones in this sample may be carry-over from other donors' samples.

The rearrangement links TRBV20-1 to TRBJ2-1, with 7 bases aligning to TRBD2. The V gene end was trimmed by 1 base and the J gene end by 4 bases; junction bases not matched to a gene: 7. This CDR3 has 15 amino acids. Germline V gene data show CDR1 as DFQATT and CDR2 as SNEGSKA (reference sequence). The CDR3 DNA reads as TGCAGTGCTAGAGCGGGGACTACCATATACAATGAGCAGTTCTTC. Its protein is CSARAGTTIYNEQFF.

This clonotype was detected only a few times. The V call is TRBV29-1, the J call TRBJ2-1; D unclear. Germline V CDR1 and CDR2: SQVTM, ANQGSEA. V lost 0 bases and J lost 5, with 8 bases in between. The CDR3 extends over 13 amino acids. The CDR3 here is CSVEEKGNNEQFF. For the CDR3, the DNA is TGCAGCGTTGAAGAGAAGGGTAACAATGAGCAGTTCTTC.

Ten or more counts support this clonotype. V gene TRBV7-2 combines with J gene TRBJ1-4, with 8 bases aligning to TRBD1. V trimming: 6 bases; J trimming: 3 bases; junction bases outside the gene matches: 6. This CDR3 region has 15 residues. Germline CDR1 is SGHTA and CDR2 is FQGNSA. The CDR3 DNA follows: TGTGCCAGCAGTTCTCAGGGGGCGGCTAATGAAAAACTGTTTTTT. Translated, it gives CASSSQGAANEKLFF. The variable domain in full, with the rest retrieved from reference TRBV7-2 and TRBJ1-4, is GAGVSQSPSNKVTEKGKDVELRCDPISGHTALYWYRQSLGQGLEFLIYFQGNSAPDKSGLPSDRFSAERTGGSVSTLTIQRTQQEDSAVYLCASSSQGAANEKLFFGSGTQLSVL.

The chain is built from TRBV7-3 and TRBJ1-2; D not certain. Trimming left V 1 base short and J 4 bases short, with 10 bases between. CDR1 SGHTA and CDR2 FQGTGA come from the germline V gene. The CDR3 consists of 14 residues. The CDR3 here is CASSLRPASYGYTF. As DNA, the CDR3 is TGTGCCAGCAGCTTAAGACCGGCTTCCTATGGCTACACCTTC.

This chain joins TRBV2 and TRBJ1-5; TRBD1 might be the D (5 bases). Germline CDR1 is SNHLY and CDR2 is FYNNEI. V dropped 5 bases and J dropped 0 bases, with 11 bases sitting between them. The CDR3 has 15 residues. The CDR3 nucleotides read TGTGCCAGCAGTCAGGACAACTATAGCAATCAGCCCCAGCATTTT. Encoded protein: CASSQDNYSNQPQHF.

This clonotype was found many times. The chain has TRBV20-1 and TRBJ2-3, with D unresolved. Germline V gene data show CDR1 as DFQATT and CDR2 as SNEGSKA (reference sequence). The CDR3 has 13 amino acids. Deletions cut 0 bases from V and 2 bases from J, with 6 bases between. This chain's CDR3 is CSARERNTDTQYF. CDR3 coding DNA: TGCAGTGCTAGAGAGCGGAACACAGATACGCAGTATTTT.

The genes are TRBV11-2 and TRBJ1-4; no definite D call. Germline loops: CDR1 SGHAT, CDR2 FQNNGV. The CDR3 loop spans 13 amino acids. V lost 5 bases to trimming and J lost 3 bases, with 7 bases between them. The CDR3 spells CASSVTPNEKLFF. DNA of the CDR3: TGTGCCAGCAGCGTAACCCCTAATGAAAAACTGTTTTTT.

This clonotype was observed many times. The rearrangement joins TRBV29-1 to TRBJ2-1; 9 bases line up with TRBD2. The CDR3 is 15 residues long. J was trimmed by 9 bases and V by 8 bases; bases with no gene match: 17. Germline values: CDR1 SQVTM, CDR2 ANQGSEA. CDR3 sequence: CSSTKGREGRSEQFF. In DNA, the CDR3 is TGCAGCTCCACAAAAGGGCGGGAGGGCCGGAGTGAGCAGTTCTTC.

Only a few counts were recorded for this clonotype. The chain carries TRBV7-9 and TRBJ1-3; no definite D call. The V and J ends lost 1 base and 4 bases respectively, with 5 bases between them. Looked up from germline, CDR1 is SEHNR and CDR2 is FQNEAQ (reference sequence). The CDR3 sequence is 13 residues long. The chain's CDR3 is CASSLEEGNTIYF. CDR3 coding DNA: TGTGCCAGCAGCTTAGAGGAGGGAAACACCATATATTTT. Full variable domain (missing parts from reference TRBV7-9 and TRBJ1-3): DTGVSQNPRHKITKRGQNVTFRCDPISEHNRLYWYRQTLGQGPEFLTYFQNEAQLEKSRLLSDRFSAERPKGSFSTLEIQRTEQGDSAMYLCASSLEEGNTIYFGEGSWLTVV.

The gene calls are TRBV12-3 or TRBV12-4 and TRBJ1-4; no clear D. Trimming cost V 6 bases and J 3 bases, with 8 bases left between them. CDR3 length: 13 amino acids. The CDR3 is CASSQASNEKLFF. DNA of the CDR3: TGTGCCAGCAGCCAAGCTTCTAATGAAAAACTGTTTTTT.

J is TRBJ1-5 and V is TRBV12-5, with 7 bases identical to TRBD1. CDR3 length equals 16 residues. Trimming cost V 6 bases and J 1 base; bases outside gene matches: 9. Looked up from germline, CDR1 is LGHNT and CDR2 is FRNRAP. CDR3 region: CASGPTGDRSNQPQHF. The CDR3, as DNA: TGTGCTAGTGGCCCCACAGGGGACAGAAGCAATCAGCCCCAGCATTTT.

In its sample, this clonotype was seen a few times. The chain carries TRBV15 and TRBJ2-1; TRBD1 matches 8 bases. V was pared by 7 bases and J by 8 bases, with 16 bases of the junction left unmatched. The CDR3 extends over 16 amino acids. Germline assignment: CDR1 LNHNV and CDR2 YYDKDF (reference sequence). DNA for the CDR3: TGTGCCACCAACCTTAAGCCGGGACAGGTAGTGGATGAGCAGTTCTTC. As protein: CATNLKPGQVVDEQFF.

This clonotype was counted once. The chain recombines TRBV7-2 with TRBJ2-1; D is undetermined. CDR1 SGHTA and CDR2 FQGNSA come from the germline V gene. Between the trimmed V and J ends, which lost 1 base and 0 bases, there was a span of 7 bases. This CDR3 contains 15 residues. The CDR3 protein is CASSLESFSYNEQFF. The CDR3 coding sequence is TGTGCCAGCAGCTTAGAGAGTTTCTCCTACAATGAGCAGTTCTTC.

CDR3 coding DNA: TGTGCCAGCAGCCACCCGGGACAGGGCGGGACTGAAGCTTTCTTT. As protein: CASSHPGQGGTEAFF. V gene TRBV3-1 combines with J gene TRBJ1-1; 9 nucleotides align to TRBD1. CDR1 is LGHDT and CDR2 is YNNKEL in the germline V gene (reference sequence). The CDR3 contains 15 residues. J lost 5 bases, V lost 3 bases, and 7 bases had no gene match.

This clonotype occurred many times. The chain links TRBV29-1 to TRBJ1-5; a possible D gene is TRBD1 (5 bases). Germline V CDR1 and CDR2: SQVTM, ANQGSEA. V shed 6 bases and J shed 0 bases, with 15 bases lying between them. CDR3 length: 15 amino acids. For the CDR3, the DNA is TGCAGCGTCTCCGGGCTGACAGATAGCAATCAGCCCCAGCATTTT. Translated: CSVSGLTDSNQPQHF. The full variable domain, with the rest looked up from reference TRBV29-1 and TRBJ1-5, is SAVISQKPSRDICQRGTSLTIQCQVDSQVTMMFWYRQQPGQSLTLIATANQGSEATYESGFVIDKFPISRPNLTFSTLTVSNMSPEDSSIYLCSVSGLTDSNQPQHFGDGTRLSIL.

This clonotype was seen repeatedly, ten times or more. The chain is built from TRBV6-5 and TRBJ2-3; D is undetermined. Germline CDR1 MNHEY, CDR2 SVGAGI. CDR3 length equals 13 residues. The V gene lost 4 bases and the J gene lost 2 bases, with 7 bases spanning the gap. The CDR3 sequence: CASSSGFTDTQYF. For the CDR3, the DNA is TGTGCCAGCAGTTCTGGGTTCACAGATACGCAGTATTTT.